The 30 T cell receptor beta chains below come from one sample, sequenced in a study of blood T cell repertoires in COVID-19 (dated by TCRdb to the early 2020s). The method behind the library was the immunoSEQ multiplex PCR assay. Imported from immuneACCESS, the table was reduced by TCRdb to in-frame sequences with V and J called. These copies leave out some clones; in studies compared against another copy, an unresolved V gene accounts for under half, and the cause of the remainder is not known. In this sample the table shows about 410,000 clones, 89% of which occur a single time. Clones ranked in the top ten supply less than 2% of the sample. The sequenced sample consisted of PBMCs or T cells enriched from blood (not recorded which). Receptors originate from a woman in her 30s who had recovered from COVID-19.

V gene TRBV30 combines with J gene TRBJ2-7; D is possibly TRBD2 (7 bases). Germline assignment: CDR1 GTSNPN and CDR2 SVGIG (reference sequence). The CDR3 totals 16 residues. V gave up 2 bases and J gave up 2 bases, with 19 bases separating them. The CDR3 region is CAWSPPQGGDTYEQYF. The CDR3 DNA follows: TGTGCCTGGAGTCCCCCACAGGGAGGGGATACCTACGAGCAGTACTTC.

V is TRBV5-8 and J is TRBJ1-1; D remains unclear. Looked up from germline, CDR1 is SGHTS and CDR2 is YDEGEE. V lost 5 bases, J lost 1 base, and 15 bases lay in between. This CDR3 is 15 amino acids long. The CDR3 protein is CASSQRMAANTEAFF. CDR3 nucleotides: TGTGCCAGCAGTCAGCGGATGGCTGCGAACACTGAAGCTTTCTTT.

CDR3 region: CASSLVISGGHTF. The CDR3, as DNA: TGTGCCAGCAGTTTAGTAATTAGCGGGGGCCACACCTTC. V and J are TRBV12-3 or TRBV12-4 and TRBJ1-2, with D maybe TRBD1 (6 bases). The CDR3 runs to 13 residues. V gave up 1 base and J gave up 12 bases, with 15 bases separating them.

The rearrangement links TRBV24-1 to TRBJ2-3; D is possibly TRBD1 (5 bases). Trimming took off 3 bases at V and 4 bases at J, with 7 bases between the two ends. CDR1 KGHDR and CDR2 SFDVKD come from the germline V gene. The CDR3 is made up of 13 amino acids. The CDR3 reads CATSDQGADTQYF. CDR3 nucleotides: TGTGCCACCAGTGATCAAGGGGCAGATACGCAGTATTTT.

The chain has TRBV4-2 and TRBJ1-6; TRBD1 aligns across 10 bases. Trimming cost V 4 bases and J 7 bases; bases outside gene matches: 4. Germline V lookup: CDR1 LGHNA, CDR2 YNFKEQ. CDR3 length equals 15 residues. This CDR3 is CASSPGQGRNSPLHF. The CDR3 nucleotides are TGTGCCAGCAGCCCGGGACAGGGGAGAAATTCACCCCTCCACTTT.

The chain combines TRBV5-1 with TRBJ1-2; no definite D call. This CDR3 has 13 residues. V lost 0 bases and J lost 2, with 5 bases in between. CDR1 is SGHRS, CDR2 YFSETQ, per germline. Here the CDR3 DNA reads TGCGCCAGCAGCTTGGCGGGGAACTATGGCTACACCTTC. Protein: CASSLAGNYGYTF.

This chain uses TRBV19 with TRBJ1-1, with TRBD1 as a possible D gene (6 bases). The germline gives CDR1 LNHDA, CDR2 SQIVND (reference sequence). The CDR3 spans 15 residues. V was clipped by 6 bases and J by 3 bases, with 17 bases between them. CDR3 residues: CASSDLRGWDTEAFF. CDR3 bases: TGTGCCAGTAGCGATCTCAGGGGATGGGACACTGAAGCTTTCTTT.

Ten or more counts support this clone. The genes are TRBV30 and TRBJ2-3; TRBD1 matches 10 bases. The germline gives CDR1 GTSNPN, CDR2 SVGIG (reference sequence). Trimming at V came to 1 base and at J to 5 bases, leaving 6 bases not matched to a gene. The CDR3 sequence is 15 residues long. CDR3 sequence: CAWSATGGAGDTQYF. CDR3 nucleotides: TGTGCCTGGAGTGCGACAGGGGGCGCGGGAGATACGCAGTATTTT.

The rearrangement uses TRBV9 and TRBJ2-2; TRBD2 agrees at 9 bases. The CDR3 is made up of 20 amino acids. Germline lookup yields CDR1 SGDLS and CDR2 YYNGEE. J gave up 4 bases and V 3 bases, and 19 bases lay outside the gene matches. The CDR3 loop is CASSAHFGGAGGPGTGELFF. The CDR3 nucleotides read TGTGCCAGCAGCGCCCATTTCGGTGGTGCGGGAGGGCCGGGCACCGGGGAGCTGTTTTTT. The whole variable domain, remainder taken from reference TRBV9 and TRBJ2-2, is DSGVTQTPKHLITATGQRVTLRCSPRSGDLSVYWYQQSLDQGLQFLIQYYNGEERAKGNILERFSAQQFPDLHSELNLSSLELGDSALYFCASSAHFGGAGGPGTGELFFGEGSRLTVL.

The CDR3 DNA sequence: TGTGCCAGCAGTTTATCGGTTCAGGGTGGCTCACCCCTCCACTTT. This encodes CASSLSVQGGSPLHF. The chain joins TRBV27 to TRBJ1-6; weak D call: TRBD1 (5 bases). CDR1 and CDR2 from the germline V gene are MNHEY and SMNVEV (reference sequence). The CDR3 length is 15 residues. The V gene lost 0 bases and the J gene lost 10 bases, with 13 bases spanning the gap.

V usage is TRBV9 and J usage is TRBJ2-5, with TRBD2 identical over 12 bases. The germline gives CDR1 SGDLS, CDR2 YYNGEE. With V trimmed by 0 bases and J by 1 base, 4 bases remained unmatched. The CDR3 contains 17 residues. The CDR3 nucleotides are TGTGCCAGCAGCGTAGGGGCTAGCGGGGGGGCCCAAGAGACCCAGTACTTC. Its translation: CASSVGASGGAQETQYF.

This chain uses TRBV7-3 with TRBJ2-1; D may be TRBD2 (5 bases). Germline CDR1 SGHTA, CDR2 FQGTGA. V dropped 1 base and J dropped 9 bases, with 10 bases sitting between them. This CDR3 comprises 13 residues. CDR3 DNA sequence: TGTGCCAGCAGCTTAATCGAGGGAAGTGAGCAGTTCTTC. Its translation is CASSLIEGSEQFF.

The rearrangement joins TRBV2 to TRBJ1-4; no firm D call. Trimming pared 6 bases from V and 3 bases from J, leaving 11 bases between. Germline-derived CDR1 and CDR2 are SNHLY and FYNNEI. The CDR3 is made up of 14 amino acids. Here the CDR3 DNA reads TGTGCCAGCAGCGCCGAGCGGGCTAATGAAAAACTGTTTTTT. Protein sequence: CASSAERANEKLFF.

The CDR3 DNA reads as TGTGCCAGCAGCCGCAGCGGGGCTAAAGGGGAGACCCAGTACTTC. This sequence encodes CASSRSGAKGETQYF. The chain is built from TRBV3-1 (or the pseudogene TRBV3-2) and TRBJ2-5; 7 bases match TRBD2. V shed 4 bases and J 5 bases; nucleotides not matched to a gene: 10. The CDR3 length is 15 residues. CDR1 is LGHDT and CDR2 is YNNKEL in the germline V gene (reference sequence).

The table lists this clone with a few counts. The chain couples TRBV28 to TRBJ1-5, with TRBD1 as a possible D gene (6 bases). The CDR3 is 16 amino acids. V was shortened by 5 bases and J by 5 bases, with 19 bases between the two germline ends. Germline V lookup: CDR1 MDHEN, CDR2 SYDVKM. For the CDR3, the DNA is TGTGCCAGCAGTCCGGAGACAGGTGTAGCATATCAGCCCCAGCATTTT. This translates into CASSPETGVAYQPQHF.

V usage is TRBV13 and J usage is TRBJ1-1; no firm D call. Germline CDR1 reads PRHDT; CDR2 reads FYEKMQ (reference sequence). V shed 11 bases and J shed 1 base, with 14 bases lying between them. The CDR3 has 13 amino acids. The CDR3: CAAKTGRNTEAFF. The DNA of the CDR3 is TGTGCCGCTAAAACGGGGAGGAACACTGAAGCTTTCTTT.

This clone was detected only once. This chain links TRBV18 with TRBJ1-3; 7 bases map to TRBD1. V lost 3 bases, J lost 0 bases, and 11 bases stayed unmatched. The germline gives CDR1 KGHSH, CDR2 LQKENI. CDR3 length equals 18 residues. Here the CDR3 DNA reads TGTGCCAGCTCACCCCTCGGACAGGATGGCCTCTCTGGAAACACCATATATTTT. It translates to CASSPLGQDGLSGNTIYF.

This sequence joins TRBV2 and TRBJ1-1; TRBD1 is a possible D gene (5 bases). This CDR3 region has 15 residues. CDR1 is SNHLY, CDR2 FYNNEI, per germline. V was pared by 2 bases and J by 3 bases, with 13 bases between. This CDR3 is CASSEPAGRYTEAFF. In nucleotides, the CDR3 is TGTGCCAGCAGTGAACCCGCGGGACGGTACACTGAAGCTTTCTTT.

CDR3 nucleotide sequence: TGTGCCAGCAGCGTAGGGAGGGGACTGGCAGAGACCCAGTACTTC. Its translation: CASSVGRGLAETQYF. V is TRBV9 and J is TRBJ2-5, with D perhaps matching TRBD2 (6 bases). Germline lookup yields CDR1 SGDLS and CDR2 YYNGEE. The CDR3 sequence is 15 residues long. Deletions cut 0 bases from V and 4 bases from J, with 13 bases between.

This clone has just one count. The gene calls are TRBV29-1 and TRBJ2-3; 10 bases fit TRBD2. This CDR3 is built from 15 residues. CDR1 and CDR2 from the germline V gene are SQVTM and ANQGSEA. Unmatched junction bases numbered 6, after V lost 4 bases and J lost 2 bases. For the CDR3, the DNA is TGCAGCGTTGTGACTAGCGGGCATATCACAGATACGCAGTATTTT. Protein sequence: CSVVTSGHITDTQYF.

The chain is built from TRBV5-1 and TRBJ1-1; TRBD1 matches at 8 bases. Germline CDR1 and CDR2: SGHRS and YFSETQ. V lost 0 bases and J lost 0; bases outside the gene matches: 4. CDR3 length: 16 amino acids. The CDR3 DNA follows: TGCGCCAGCAGCTTGGGGGACAGGAGCATGAACACTGAAGCTTTCTTT. Translation gives CASSLGDRSMNTEAFF.

This clone was recorded only once. V and J are TRBV7-2 and TRBJ1-2; D gene uncertain. This CDR3 contains 13 residues. V lost 1 base to trimming and J lost 4 bases, with 7 bases between them. CDR1 SGHTA and CDR2 FQGNSA come from the germline V gene. This chain's CDR3 is CASSLGPGYGYTF. The CDR3 DNA reads as TGTGCCAGCAGCTTAGGGCCGGGCTATGGCTACACCTTC.

This chain links TRBV24-1 with TRBJ1-2; tentatively, D is TRBD1 (5 bases). Germline CDR1 KGHDR, CDR2 SFDVKD. The CDR3 runs to 13 residues. Trimming left V 11 bases short and J 4 bases short, with 16 bases between. The CDR3 loop reads CAMTAPALYGYTF. The CDR3 DNA reads TGTGCCATGACAGCGCCAGCGCTCTATGGCTACACCTTC.

This CDR3 reads CASSPGTSRNEQFF. CDR3 coding DNA: TGTGCCAGCAGCCCCGGGACTAGCAGGAATGAGCAGTTCTTC. V usage is TRBV3-1 (or the pseudogene TRBV3-2) and J usage is TRBJ2-1, with 9 bases lining up with TRBD2. The ends lost 4 bases at V and 7 bases at J; junction bases unmatched: 5. CDR1 is LGHDT, CDR2 YNNKEL, per germline (reference sequence). The CDR3 has 14 residues.

The chain carries TRBV19 and TRBJ1-1, with D perhaps matching TRBD1 (6 bases). V gave up 3 bases and J gave up 4 bases, with 18 bases separating them. Germline-derived CDR1 and CDR2 are LNHDA and SQIVND (reference sequence). This CDR3 region has 16 residues. CDR3 DNA: TGTGCCAGTAGTATCACGGGGGGCGTCGGTGGCACTGAAGCTTTCTTT. This gives the protein CASSITGGVGGTEAFF.

The gene calls are TRBV6-2 or TRBV6-3 and TRBJ2-2, with 10 bases that match TRBD2. Germline V CDR1 and CDR2: MNHEY, SVGEGT. This CDR3 contains 18 residues. V was clipped by 0 bases and J by 2 bases; unmatched bases: 6. The CDR3 bases are TGTGCCAGCAGTTACTCAGCTAGCGGGAGATTCAACACCGGGGAGCTGTTTTTT. Its protein is CASSYSASGRFNTGELFF.

This clone was seen once. The CDR3 DNA is TGCGCCAGCAGCCAAGATCTCACGCGGTCACACAATGAGCAGTTCTTC. Its translation: CASSQDLTRSHNEQFF. V usage is TRBV4-3 and J usage is TRBJ2-1; D unclear. Germline CDR1 is LGHNA and CDR2 is YSLEER. Trimming stripped 0 bases from V and 5 bases from J, with 14 bases between. The CDR3 is 16 residues long.

The rearrangement joins TRBV24-1 to TRBJ2-2; TRBD2 matches at 10 bases. Trimming took 5 bases from V and 8 from J; bases not matched to a gene: 4. This CDR3 has 14 amino acids. Germline CDR1 and CDR2: KGHDR and SFDVKD. The CDR3 DNA follows: TGTGCCACCAGTGCCATACTAGCGGGAGGGGAGCTGTTTTTT. Its protein is CATSAILAGGELFF.

The chain employs TRBV5-1 and TRBJ2-3, with unresolved D. This CDR3 contains 15 residues. V was pared by 6 bases and J by 0 bases, with 14 bases between. Germline V gene sequence: CDR1 SGHRS, CDR2 YFSETQ. The CDR3 DNA is TGCGCCAGCAAATCTAGAAGTTCTAGCACAGATACGCAGTATTTT. Encoded protein: CASKSRSSSTDTQYF.

The table lists this clone with a count of one. The rearrangement joins TRBV30 to TRBJ1-4; D gene ambiguous. CDR1 is GTSNPN, CDR2 SVGIG, per germline (reference sequence). The V and J ends lost 1 base and 8 bases respectively, with 14 bases between them. This CDR3 has 14 residues. In DNA form, the CDR3 reads TGTGCCTGGAGTGGACGACTAGGAATGGAAAAACTGTTTTTT. It is translated as CAWSGRLGMEKLFF.